A selection of T cell receptor beta chains follows, all from one sample in a study of T cells in Graves' hyperthyroidism and ophthalmopathy. Each CDR3 protein is one row after TCRdb ran MiXCR on the multiplex PCR reads. This sample yields some 690,000 distinct CDR3 sequences, of which about 18% are seen a single time; 15% belongs to the top ten. The sequencing input was blood. These receptors were taken from a man aged 45-65 years with Graves' hyperthyroidism. Both conserved end residues are part of each CDR3. A D gene is named only where the DNA matches it firmly. Not every row has a clone size; where given, it reads once, few, many or a size class.

size,D,J,V,DNA,CDR3
-,-,TRBJ1-4,TRBV7-3,TGTGCCAGCAGCCCCGGGGGGGGCGCGGCTAATGAAAAACTGTTTTTT,CASSPGGGAANEKLFF
-,TRBD1,TRBJ2-7,TRBV6-5,TGTGCCAGCAGTACTCAACAGGGGGTTCCCTACGAGCAGTACTTC,CASSTQQGVPYEQYF
many,TRBD1,TRBJ2-5,TRBV7-9,TGTGCCAGCAGGAACACAGGGGGCGGCCAAGAGACCCAGTACTTC,CASRNTGGGQETQYF
few,TRBD1,TRBJ1-1,TRBV6-1,TGTGCCAGCAGCTGGGACAGGGAGGGGGAAGCTTTCTTT,CASSWDREGEAFF
-,-,TRBJ1-1,TRBV11-2,TGTGCCAGCAGCTTAGTCGGGGGGGCAGGTGTGAACACTGAAGCTTTCTTT,CASSLVGGAGVNTEAFF
-,TRBD2,TRBJ2-7,TRBV6-1,TGTGCCAGCAGATTTAGCGGGAGTTTGAGCGACGAGCAGTACTTC,CASRFSGSLSDEQYF
many,TRBD1,TRBJ2-7,TRBV28,TGTGCCAGCAGTTGGGACAGATTACGAGAGCAGTACTTC,CASSWDRLREQYF
-,-,TRBJ1-4,TRBV2,TGTGCCAGCATTTCGGACCCAACTAATGAAAAACTGTTTTTT,CASISDPTNEKLFF
many,-,TRBJ1-1,TRBV19,TGTGCCAGTAGTACTCGACAGAGGAACACTGAAGCTTTCTTT,CASSTRQRNTEAFF
-,TRBD1,TRBJ1-1,TRBV30,TGTGCCTGGGCCGACCGGGACAGGACGCCAGCTTTCTTT,CAWADRDRTPAFF
few,TRBD1,TRBJ2-3,TRBV18,TGTGCCAGCTCGCCGTATCCGACAGGGGAGTTAGATACGCAGTATTTT,CASSPYPTGELDTQYF
-,TRBD2,TRBJ2-2,TRBV7-8,TGTGCCAGCAGCTTCCTCAGCGGGAGGGCCACCGGGGAGCTGTTTTTT,CASSFLSGRATGELFF
-,-,TRBJ1-1,TRBV7-3,TGTGCCAGCAGCTTAACGCGGGGAGACACTGAAGCTTTCTTT,CASSLTRGDTEAFF
few,TRBD1,TRBJ2-2,TRBV5-1,TGCGCCAGCAGCCCCCGGACAGGGTTTTATCGCACGAACACCGGGGAGCTGTTTTTT,CASSPRTGFYRTNTGELFF
many,TRBD2,TRBJ2-7,TRBV18,TGTGCCAGCAGCCCACGGACTAGCGGGAGTTACGAGCAGTACTTC,CASSPRTSGSYEQYF
-,-,TRBJ2-7,TRBV5-1,TGCGCCAGCAGCTTGGAATGGACCGTGAGCGCCTACGAGCAGTACTTC,CASSLEWTVSAYEQYF
many,-,TRBJ2-3,TRBV7-2,TGTGCCAGCAGCTTAGGGTTAGTGTCGGATACGCAGTATTTT,CASSLGLVSDTQYF
-,-,TRBJ1-1,TRBV7-2,TGTGCCAGCAGCTTAGGTGGAGCCCGGTCGACTGAAGCTTTCTTT,CASSLGGARSTEAFF
few,-,TRBJ1-1,TRBV15,TGTGCCACCAGCAGAGCGGGGGGCATGGGGAACGCTGAAGCTTTCTTT,CATSRAGGMGNAEAFF
many,TRBD1,TRBJ2-7,TRBV27,TGTGCCAGCAGTTTAGTACCGACAGGGGCCTACGAGCAGTACTTC,CASSLVPTGAYEQYF
-,-,TRBJ1-5,TRBV10-1,TGCGCCAGCAGTGAGTCGGCTATCAATCAGCCCCAGCATTTT,CASSESAINQPQHF
many,-,TRBJ2-1,TRBV6-6,TGTGCCAGCAGTTACTCCGACGTGTACAATGAGCAGTTCTTC,CASSYSDVYNEQFF
-,TRBD1,TRBJ2-3,TRBV6-1,TGTGCCAGCACCTCCTGGGACAGGGGGCTTACAGATACGCAGTATTTT,CASTSWDRGLTDTQYF
-,-,TRBJ1-1,TRBV30,TGTGCCTGGGAGCAGAATGAAGCTTTCTTT,CAWEQNEAFF
few,-,TRBJ2-3,TRBV12-5,TGTGCTAGTGGTTGCCCCGGACAGACAGATACGCAGTATTTT,CASGCPGQTDTQYF
-,-,TRBJ1-3,TRBV12-3/TRBV12-4,TGTGCCAGCAGTTTATCCGGCGGACCTGGAAACACCATATATTTT,CASSLSGGPGNTIYF
many,TRBD2,TRBJ2-2,TRBV27,TGTGCCAGCAGTACACCGGGGCTAGCGGGAGTAACCGGGGAGCTGTTTTTT,CASSTPGLAGVTGELFF
-,TRBD2,TRBJ2-7,TRBV7-2,TGTGCCAGCAGCCACCGGTTCGTTAGCGGGTTATACGAGCAGTACTTC,CASSHRFVSGLYEQYF
-,TRBD1,TRBJ2-7,TRBV10-3,TGTGCCATCAACCGGGACAGGGACTCCTACGAGCAGTACTTC,CAINRDRDSYEQYF
-,-,TRBJ1-5,TRBV27,TGTGCCATCAGTTTAACGGGGTCGAATCAGCCCCAGCATTTT,CAISLTGSNQPQHF
many,-,TRBJ2-3,TRBV28,TGTGCCAGCACCGCCGGGACAAGATGGGATACGCAGTATTTT,CASTAGTRWDTQYF
few,-,TRBJ2-7,TRBV6-2/TRBV6-3,TGTGCCAGCACTATGGCGGACATGTACGAGCAGTACTTC,CASTMADMYEQYF
few,-,TRBJ2-7,TRBV7-2,TGTGCCAGCAGGGAGACGAGGGACTCATACTACGAGCAGTACTTC,CASRETRDSYYEQYF
many,TRBD2,TRBJ2-7,TRBV2,TGTGCCAGCAGTGAAGGAAGGCTAGCGGGAGGCTACGAGCAGTACTTC,CASSEGRLAGGYEQYF
many,-,TRBJ2-1,TRBV18,TGTGCCAGCTCACCGGGACGGCACTCCTACAATGAGCAGTTCTTC,CASSPGRHSYNEQFF
many,-,TRBJ2-2,TRBV7-9,TGTGCCAGCATCAAAGGTCCCCGATCGAACACCGGGGAGCTGTTTTTT,CASIKGPRSNTGELFF
many,-,TRBJ1-2,TRBV2,TGTGCCGGCCCTCCACTCGGGCCACAGCCCAACTATGGCTACACCTTC,CAGPPLGPQPNYGYTF
-,-,TRBJ1-4,TRBV30,TGTGCCTGGAGTACAGGCGTAGAAAAACTGTTTTTT,CAWSTGVEKLFF
-,TRBD1,TRBJ2-5,TRBV15,TGTGCCACCAGCAGAGGTACATCCGGGACAGGGCCTCTAGAGACCCAGTACTTC,CATSRGTSGTGPLETQYF
many,-,TRBJ1-1,TRBV28,TGTGCCAGCAGTCACAGGCTAACAGGGTCCACTGAAGCTTTCTTT,CASSHRLTGSTEAFF
many,TRBD2,TRBJ2-1,TRBV28,TGTGCCAGCAGTCCCAACGCGGCTAGCGGTTACAATGAGCAGTTCTTC,CASSPNAASGYNEQFF
few,TRBD1,TRBJ1-2,TRBV20-1,TGCAGTGCTTACCGGGACAGGGGGGACTATGGCTACACCTTC,CSAYRDRGDYGYTF
many,-,TRBJ1-4,TRBV29-1,TGCAGCGTTGAAACTTTTCCTAATGAAAAACTGTTTTTT,CSVETFPNEKLFF
few,-,TRBJ1-4,TRBV10-3,TGTGCCATCAGTGGGGCCGGTGAAAAACTGTTTTTT,CAISGAGEKLFF
-,TRBD2,TRBJ2-2,TRBV7-9,TGTGCCAGCAGCTTCTCAGTCGGCGGGAGGACCGGGGAGCTGTTTTTT,CASSFSVGGRTGELFF
-,TRBD1,TRBJ2-7,TRBV3-1,TGTGCCAGCAGCGAAGGACAGGCAAGCTCCTACGAGCAGTACTTC,CASSEGQASSYEQYF
-,-,TRBJ1-6,TRBV18,TGTGCCAGCTCTCCCTCCAACAGGGAACAAAGGTCACCCCTCCACTTT,CASSPSNREQRSPLHF
-,-,TRBJ2-5,TRBV4-1,TGCGCCAGCAGTCAAGAATGGGGGCGTCAAGAGACCCACTACTTC,CASSQEWGRQETHYF
once,TRBD2,TRBJ2-4,TRBV7-9,TGTGCCAGCAGCTCCGGGACTAGCGGGAGGGACATTCAGTACTTC,CASSSGTSGRDIQYF
many,-,TRBJ1-1,TRBV28,TGTGCCAGCAGTCCGGGACTAGGGGACACTGAAGCTTTCTTT,CASSPGLGDTEAFF
-,-,TRBJ2-3,TRBV5-1,TGCGCCAGCAGCCCGGCCGGGACGGAAGATACGCAGTATTTT,CASSPAGTEDTQYF
many,TRBD1,TRBJ2-7,TRBV28,TGTGCCAGCAGGGGGACAGGGGGTTCTTACGAGCAGTACTTC,CASRGTGGSYEQYF
-,TRBD1,TRBJ2-1,TRBV13,TGTGCCAGCCGTGAGACAGGGAATGGTGAGCAGTTCTTC,CASRETGNGEQFF
few,-,TRBJ1-5,TRBV3-1,TGTGCCAGCAGTCCGGGAGGTGAGAGCAATCAGCCCCAGCATTTT,CASSPGGESNQPQHF
many,-,TRBJ1-2,TRBV11-2,TGTGCCAGCAGCTTAGACAGACGTTCCTATGGCTACACCTTC,CASSLDRRSYGYTF
many,-,TRBJ1-1,TRBV10-3,TGTGCCATCAGTGTTGAGGCTTGGGGCACTGAAGCTTTCTTT,CAISVEAWGTEAFF
many,TRBD1,TRBJ2-1,TRBV7-9,TGTGCCAGCAGCTTACAGGGGGCTGGGGACAATGAGCAGTTCTTC,CASSLQGAGDNEQFF
few,TRBD1,TRBJ2-1,TRBV4-2,TGTGCCAGCAGCCAAGAGGACAGGGCTTCTTACAATGAGCAGTTCTTC,CASSQEDRASYNEQFF
many,-,TRBJ1-5,TRBV11-2,TGTGCCAGCAGCTTAGGAGGGGGTGAAAATCAGCCCCAGCATTTT,CASSLGGGENQPQHF